The 18 T cell receptor beta chains in this list originate from one sample, sequenced in a study of OX40 agonist ivuxolimab in advanced cancers. This table comes from immunoSEQ multiplex PCR, and its TCRdb copy is limited to in-frame clones, with some not included. The profile shows 60,000 to 85,000 clones, 85% of them singletons. Sequenced material: CD4+ or CD8+ T cells sorted from blood, taken in a trial of the OX40 agonist ivuxolimab. All receptors come from an adult with an advanced solid tumor such as melanoma, head and neck, liver or kidney cancer.

This clone was picked up one time. The chain couples TRBV10-3 to TRBJ2-2; no firm D call. This CDR3 spans 12 amino acids. The germline CDR1 and CDR2 sequences are ENHRY and SYGVKD. CDR3 DNA: TGTGCTTTCGCGCCCAACACCGGGGAGCTGTTTTTT. Its translation is CAFAPNTGELFF.

The chain combines TRBV21-1 with TRBJ2-1; the table names TRBD2, a call not compared with the DNA. TRBV21-1 is classified as a pseudogene. The CDR3 is made up of 16 amino acids. The chain's CDR3 is CASSKGGGGEYNEQFF. The CDR3 region has the DNA TGTGCCAGCAGCAAAGGTGGCGGGGGGGAATACAATGAGCAGTTCTTC.

V is TRBV9 and J is TRBJ2-7; 9 bases fit TRBD2. The germline gives CDR1 SGDLS, CDR2 YYNGEE. The length of the CDR3 is 13 residues. V gave up 6 bases and J gave up 6 bases; unmatched junction bases: 7. The CDR3 sequence is CASTSGLASEQYF. Here the CDR3 DNA reads TGTGCCAGCACCTCGGGACTAGCATCCGAGCAGTACTTC. The complete variable domain, with remaining parts taken from reference TRBV9 and TRBJ2-7, reads DSGVTQTPKHLITATGQRVTLRCSPRSGDLSVYWYQQSLDQGLQFLIQYYNGEERAKGNILERFSAQQFPDLHSELNLSSLELGDSALYFCASTSGLASEQYFGPGTRLTVT.

This clone was observed a single time. The V call is TRBV6-6, the J call TRBJ1-4; weak D call: TRBD1 (5 bases). CDR1 and CDR2 from the germline V gene are MNHNY and SVGAGI (reference sequence). Trimming took 6 bases from V and 3 from J, leaving 14 bases between them. This CDR3 region has 15 residues. CDR3 amino acids: CASSHAAGPNEKLFF. The CDR3 DNA sequence: TGTGCCAGCAGCCACGCGGCAGGGCCTAATGAAAAACTGTTTTTT.

The CDR3 DNA reads as TGTGCCAGCAGCCCCTGGAGACAGGTTAACTATGGCTACACCTTC. Encoded protein: CASSPWRQVNYGYTF. This chain joins TRBV6-5 and TRBJ1-2; D perhaps matches TRBD1 (6 bases). The CDR3 length is 15 residues. V was cut by 6 bases and J by 1 base, with 15 bases left in between. Germline lookup yields CDR1 MNHEY and CDR2 SVGAGI.

The V gene is TRBV5-1, the J gene TRBJ2-7; 11 positions match TRBD1. The V segment lost 4 bases and the J segment 5 bases; nucleotides outside the gene matches: 11. The CDR3 spans 16 residues. CDR1 and CDR2 (germline): SGHRS, YFSETQ. The CDR3 spells CASSLQGTGGIDEQYF. In DNA form, the CDR3 reads TGCGCCAGCAGCCTCCAGGGGACAGGGGGTATTGACGAGCAGTACTTC.

This clone has only a few counts. The rearrangement joins TRBV4-1 to TRBJ2-2; D is unclear. The CDR3 is 19 residues long. Trimming pared 0 bases from V and 1 base from J, leaving 18 bases between. Per the germline V gene, CDR1 is MGHRA and CDR2 is YSYEKL. The CDR3 loop is CASSQDKISYLENTGELFF. CDR3 coding DNA: TGCGCCAGCAGCCAAGATAAGATTTCTTACCTAGAGAACACCGGGGAGCTGTTTTTT.

The chain has TRBV18 and TRBJ2-5; no clear D gene. Trimming left V 1 base short and J 2 bases short, with 11 bases between. Germline V gene data show CDR1 as KGHSH and CDR2 as LQKENI. The CDR3 length is 15 residues. The CDR3 here is CASSPRGTQQETQYF. In nucleotides, the CDR3 is TGTGCCAGCTCACCACGGGGTACGCAGCAAGAGACCCAGTACTTC. Looking up the rest from reference TRBV18 and TRBJ2-5 gives the full variable domain: NAGVMQNPRHLVRRRGQEARLRCSPMKGHSHVYWYRQLPEEGLKFMVYLQKENIIDESGMPKERFSAEFPKEGPSILRIQQVVRGDSAAYFCASSPRGTQQETQYFGPGTRLLVL.

The J gene is TRBJ2-5, the V gene TRBV5-1; the match to TRBD2 covers 13 bases. The germline V gene has CDR1 SGHRS and CDR2 YFSETQ. With 2 bases clipped from V and 1 base from J, the junction kept 11 bases outside the gene matches. The CDR3 consists of 19 residues. Here the CDR3 reads CASSFGRLAGGGVQETQYF. DNA of the CDR3: TGCGCCAGCAGCTTTGGACGACTAGCGGGAGGTGGGGTCCAAGAGACCCAGTACTTC.

The chain links TRBV19 to TRBJ1-1; D ambiguous. CDR1 is LNHDA, CDR2 SQIVND, per germline (reference sequence). CDR3 size: 14 residues. Between the trimmed V and J ends, which lost 3 bases and 1 base, there was a span of 9 bases. The CDR3 nucleotides read TGTGCCAGTAGTATTGGGCCAGCGAACACTGAAGCTTTCTTT. It encodes CASSIGPANTEAFF.

The chain joins TRBV5-5 to TRBJ2-5; tentatively, D is TRBD1 (5 bases). Germline V gene lookup returns CDR1 SGHKS and CDR2 YYEKEE (reference sequence). V dropped 3 bases and J dropped 4 bases, with 10 bases sitting between them. The CDR3 length is 13 residues. The chain's CDR3 is CASSSGLAETQYF. CDR3 DNA: TGTGCCAGCAGCTCAGGGTTGGCAGAGACCCAGTACTTC.

The rearrangement uses TRBV6-6 and TRBJ2-7; D tentatively fits TRBD1 or TRBD2 (6 bases each). Trimming removed 2 bases at V and 9 bases at J, with 17 bases between. The germline gives CDR1 MNHNY, CDR2 SVGAGI (reference sequence). The CDR3 has 14 residues. CDR3 sequence reads: CASSYGGTSQTQYF. The DNA for the CDR3 is TGTGCCAGCAGTTACGGCGGGACATCCCAGACGCAGTACTTC.

The chain has TRBV5-4 and TRBJ2-1, with 7 bases that match TRBD1. This CDR3 contains 15 residues. Germline V gene sequence: CDR1 SGHNT, CDR2 YYREEE (reference sequence). V was clipped by 3 bases and J by 5 bases; unmatched bases: 8. The CDR3 DNA reads as TGTGCCAGCAGCTCACCGCACAGGGGCAACAATGAGCAGTTCTTC. Protein: CASSSPHRGNNEQFF.

The chain is built from TRBV6-1 and TRBJ1-1; tentatively, D is TRBD1 (5 bases). There are 13 residues in the CDR3. Trimming removed 6 bases from V and 4 bases from J, with 12 bases in between. Germline CDR1 MNHNS, CDR2 SASEGT. DNA for the CDR3: TGTGCCAGCAGCCCGAGGGGTTTCACTGAAGCTTTCTTT. Amino acid sequence: CASSPRGFTEAFF.

This chain links TRBV11-3 with TRBJ1-1; D is unresolved. V was cut by 1 base and J by 0 bases, with 3 bases left in between. The CDR3 totals 13 residues. Per the germline V gene, CDR1 is SGHNT and CDR2 is YENEEA. The CDR3 here is CASSLGMNTEAFF. The CDR3 DNA sequence: TGTGCCAGCAGCTTAGGGATGAACACTGAAGCTTTCTTT.

This sequence joins TRBV6-5 and TRBJ2-3; tentatively, D is TRBD1 (7 bases). The CDR3 is 14 amino acids. Germline values: CDR1 MNHEY, CDR2 SVGAGI. Trimming took off 2 bases at V and 7 bases at J, with 13 bases between the two ends. The CDR3 loop is CASSYRQGGNTQYF. CDR3 DNA: TGTGCCAGCAGTTACCGGCAGGGGGGAAATACGCAGTATTTT.

This clone ranks as medium-sized. The chain recombines TRBV5-1 with TRBJ2-7; 9 bases agree with TRBD1. Germline assignment: CDR1 SGHRS and CDR2 YFSETQ. The V and J ends lost 0 bases and 6 bases, in that order; junction bases with no gene match: 7. CDR3 length: 15 amino acids. Written as DNA, the CDR3 is TGCGCCAGCAGCTTGGATGGACAGGGGAACCGCGAGCAGTACTTC. As protein: CASSLDGQGNREQYF.

The chain is built from TRBV6-6 and TRBJ1-5, with D tentatively TRBD1 (5 bases). V gave up 7 bases and J gave up 1 base, with 8 bases separating them. The CDR3 covers 13 residues. CDR1 and CDR2 (germline): MNHNY, SVGAGI (reference sequence). DNA for the CDR3: TGTGCCAGCACCCGGGACAGCAATCAGCCCCAGCATTTT. Its protein is CASTRDSNQPQHF.